This note documents a single T cell receptor (beta chain) sequence. Its cognate antigen is unknown. The time point here: week 23, last vaccination. The study gave 300 ug of mutant IDH1 20-mer peptide per vaccine dose, with topical imiquimod. The assay was immunoSEQ multiplex PCR, and TCRdb's table has in-frame clones only and misses some. The sample lists around 78,000 clones; around 85% were seen once. This record comes from a study of a mutant IDH1 vaccine in newly diagnosed glioma. The wider study: Eight vaccinations went to patients in weeks 1, 3, 5, 7, 11, 15, 19, 23. Initiation of the vaccine course occurred 4-6 weeks after radiotherapy alone, or alongside temozolomide cycles.

Germline CDR1 and CDR2: KGHSH and LQKENI. The CDR3 length is 13 residues. After removal of 5 bases from V and 3 bases from J, the junction contained 3 bases not matched to a gene. The TCR sequence derives from a man aged 25-45 years with glioma. Some clones in this sample may be carry-over from other donors' samples. The source material was PBMCs, sampled from a glioma patient whose treatment included an IDH1 peptide vaccine. The chain links TRBV18 to TRBJ1-1, with TRBD1 matching 7 bases. The CDR3 region has the DNA TGTGCCAGCTCATTCAGGGGGTACACTGAAGCTTTCTTT. Translation gives CASSFRGYTEAFF.